A single sample is the source of the 23 T cell receptor beta chains below, sequenced in a study of T-cell reconstitution after alpha-beta-depleted transplantation in children. This sample's TCRbeta library carried unique molecular identifier barcodes. Via MiXCR, TCRdb re-called the PCR reads, giving one row per CDR3 protein. The sample includes fewer than 450,000 distinct CDR3 sequences, around 15% of them seen just once. The specimen comprised PBMCs, mostly from graft donor cells, sampled 360 days after TCRalphabeta/CD19-depleted stem cell transplant. These receptor sequences come from a male patient between 2 and 10 years old who had a stem cell transplant for acute lymphoblastic leukemia, so the T cells may come from the graft donor.

Comment on this clonotype: The CDR3 end shows no conserved phenylalanine or tryptophan, and so a read error is likely. CDR3 sequence: CASSIGGSEQFS. CDR3 DNA: TGTGCCAGTAGTATAGGGGGATCCGAGCAGTTCTCC. The chain has TRBV19 and TRBJ2-1; D call uncertain. This CDR3 has 12 residues. Trimming left V 1 base short and J 10 bases short, with 8 bases between. Germline lookup yields CDR1 LNHDA and CDR2 SQIVND (reference sequence).

The rearrangement joins TRBV12-3 or TRBV12-4 to TRBJ1-6; D not resolved. With 3 bases removed from V and 15 bases from J, the gap between germline ends came to 12 bases. The CDR3 length is 12 residues. In nucleotides, the CDR3 is TGTGCCAGCAGTTTTAATTCCCTGGACCTCCACTTT. Translated, it gives CASSFNSLDLHF.

V and J are TRBV6-5 and TRBJ2-3; 10 nucleotides agree with TRBD2. The CDR3 has 14 amino acids. V lost 4 bases, J lost 6 bases, and 4 bases stayed unmatched. Germline CDR1 and CDR2: MNHEY and SVGAGI. The CDR3 loop is CASSSTSGPDTQYF. In DNA, the CDR3 is TGTGCCAGCAGTTCGACTAGCGGGCCGGATACGCAGTATTTT.

Only a few counts were recorded for this clonotype. The genes are TRBV9 and TRBJ2-1; D is uncertain. Trimming pared 0 bases from V and 6 bases from J, leaving 16 bases between. Germline-derived CDR1 and CDR2 are SGDLS and YYNGEE. The CDR3 spans 16 residues. CDR3 in amino acids: CASSVGGAMTGNEQFF. The CDR3 nucleotides read TGTGCCAGCAGCGTAGGTGGAGCTATGACCGGCAATGAGCAGTTCTTC. The entire variable domain, with the rest obtained from reference TRBV9 and TRBJ2-1, is as follows: DSGVTQTPKHLITATGQRVTLRCSPRSGDLSVYWYQQSLDQGLQFLIQYYNGEERAKGNILERFSAQQFPDLHSELNLSSLELGDSALYFCASSVGGAMTGNEQFFGPGTRLTVL.

This chain links TRBV20-1 with TRBJ1-1; D possibly corresponds to TRBD1 (5 bases). The CDR3 covers 15 residues. Germline values: CDR1 DFQATT, CDR2 SNEGSKA (reference sequence). Trimming pared 0 bases from V and 4 bases from J, leaving 15 bases between. The CDR3 DNA follows: TGCAGTGCTAGAGATGGGGGGGTCGGGAGCACTGAAGCTTTCTTT. This sequence encodes CSARDGGVGSTEAFF.

The chain has TRBV4-3 and TRBJ2-2, with 10 positions matching TRBD2. The CDR3 is made up of 19 amino acids. With V trimmed by 0 bases and J by 0 bases, 7 bases remained unmatched. The germline V gene encodes CDR1 LGHNA and CDR2 YSLEER. This CDR3 is CASSQEVASGGPNTGELFF. CDR3 DNA: TGCGCCAGCAGCCAAGAAGTAGCTAGCGGGGGACCGAACACCGGGGAGCTGTTTTTT.

J is TRBJ2-5 and V is TRBV19; 8 bases map to TRBD1. The CDR3 totals 12 residues. V was clipped by 8 bases and J by 3 bases; unmatched bases: 2. Germline assignment: CDR1 LNHDA and CDR2 SQIVND (reference sequence). This chain's CDR3 is CASSTGEETQYF. CDR3 nucleotides: TGTGCCAGTTCGACAGGGGAAGAGACCCAGTACTTC.

V and J are TRBV12-3 or TRBV12-4 and TRBJ2-2; D not resolved. This CDR3 is 14 amino acids long. Trimming shortened V by 6 bases and J by 5 bases, and 13 bases separated the two germline ends. The CDR3 coding sequence is TGTGCCAGCAGCCCCGAAGTAGAGACCGGGGAGCTGTTTTTT. The encoded protein is CASSPEVETGELFF.

This clonotype has a count of ten or more. The chain joins TRBV11-2 to TRBJ2-7; D is unclear. Germline values: CDR1 SGHAT, CDR2 FQNNGV. The CDR3 covers 14 residues. The V end was cut by 1 base, the J end by 3 bases, with 10 bases between. The chain's CDR3 is CASSLGLQSYEQYF. In DNA, the CDR3 is TGTGCCAGCAGCTTAGGTCTCCAGAGCTACGAGCAGTACTTC. The entire variable domain, with the rest obtained from reference TRBV11-2 and TRBJ2-7, is as follows: EAGVAQSPRYKIIEKRQSVAFWCNPISGHATLYWYQQILGQGPKLLIQFQNNGVVDDSQLPKDRFSAERLKGVDSTLKIQPAKLEDSAVYLCASSLGLQSYEQYFGPGTRLTVT.

This clonotype was detected ten times or more. J is TRBJ2-2 and V is TRBV6-4; maybe TRBD1 (6 bases). Germline V gives CDR1 MRHNA, CDR2 SNTAGT. This CDR3 is 15 amino acids long. Trimming pared 8 bases from V and 1 base from J, leaving 14 bases between. Here the CDR3 reads CASSPDRLNTGELFF. The CDR3 nucleotides read TGTGCCAGCTCCCCCGACAGGCTGAACACCGGGGAGCTGTTTTTT.

This clonotype has only a few counts. V usage is TRBV10-3 and J usage is TRBJ1-2; a weak D match, TRBD1 (5 bases). Between the trimmed V and J ends, which lost 3 bases and 5 bases, there was a span of 19 bases. Per the germline V gene, CDR1 is ENHRY and CDR2 is SYGVKD. The CDR3 is made up of 16 amino acids. The CDR3 is CAISDRGRAAFYGYTF. The CDR3 DNA reads TGTGCCATCAGTGATAGGGGACGGGCAGCCTTTTATGGCTACACCTTC.

The sample holds many counts of this clonotype. The chain combines TRBV28 with TRBJ2-1, with a possible D match to TRBD2 (5 bases). V lost 2 bases, J lost 12 bases, and 14 bases lay in between. The CDR3 extends over 13 amino acids. Germline V gene data show CDR1 as MDHEN and CDR2 as SYDVKM. In DNA form, the CDR3 reads TGTGCCAGCAGTTTAAGTTCGGGGATGGGGCAGTTCTTC. The encoded protein is CASSLSSGMGQFF.

V usage is TRBV4-2 and J usage is TRBJ2-7; the D is unclear. The CDR3 has 15 residues. Germline V gives CDR1 LGHNA, CDR2 YNFKEQ. The germline V and J ends were trimmed by 1 base and 0 bases, with 10 bases remaining between them. The CDR3 loop is CASSQASASSYEQYF. CDR3 in DNA: TGTGCCAGCAGCCAAGCCAGCGCGAGCTCCTACGAGCAGTACTTC.

DNA for the CDR3: TGTGCCACCAGCTTGACTCTTTCCTACGAGCAGTACTTC. Translation gives CATSLTLSYEQYF. The genes are TRBV15 and TRBJ2-7; D not resolved. Germline values: CDR1 LNHNV, CDR2 YYDKDF (reference sequence). V was shortened by 5 bases and J by 1 base, with 9 bases between the two germline ends. The CDR3 extends over 13 amino acids.

Here the CDR3 DNA reads TGTGCCAGCAGCTGGGGACAGACCAGAGGTACGCAGTATTTT. It is translated as CASSWGQTRGTQYF. J is TRBJ2-3 and V is TRBV11-1; 7 nucleotides agree with TRBD1. Germline values: CDR1 SGHAT, CDR2 FQDESV (reference sequence). CDR3 length equals 14 residues. Trimming cost V 4 bases and J 8 bases; bases outside gene matches: 9. Based on the CDR3 plus reference TRBV11-1 and TRBJ2-3, the full variable domain is EAEVAQSPRYKITEKSQAVAFWCDPISGHATLYWYRQILGQGPELLVQFQDESVVDDSQLPKDRFSAERLKGVDSTLKIQPAELGDSAMYLCASSWGQTRGTQYFGPGTRLTVL.

The table lists this clonotype with many counts. The chain couples TRBV5-1 to TRBJ2-1; perhaps TRBD2 as D (6 bases). The CDR3 totals 15 residues. The germline V gene has CDR1 SGHRS and CDR2 YFSETQ. Trimming stripped 4 bases from V and 4 bases from J, with 15 bases between. This CDR3 is CASSLKEGRYNEQFF. For the CDR3, the DNA is TGCGCCAGCAGCCTGAAGGAGGGCCGGTACAATGAGCAGTTCTTC.

The chain employs TRBV7-9 and TRBJ2-3, with D unclear. In germline, CDR1 is SEHNR, CDR2 FQNEAQ (reference sequence). V lost 1 base, J lost 5 bases, and 4 bases lay in between. This CDR3 is 12 amino acids long. CDR3 in DNA: TGTGCCAGCAGCTTAGTCCAAGATACGCAGTATTTT. Its translation is CASSLVQDTQYF.

The rearrangement links TRBV28 to TRBJ1-1; unclear D gene. Per the germline V gene, CDR1 is MDHEN and CDR2 is SYDVKM. The CDR3 consists of 13 residues. V was trimmed by 5 bases and J by 1 base, leaving 8 bases between them. CDR3 loop: CASSPSANTEAFF. The CDR3 DNA is TGTGCCAGCAGTCCCTCGGCGAACACTGAAGCTTTCTTT. Variable domain in full (rest from reference TRBV28 and TRBJ1-1): DVKVTQSSRYLVKRTGEKVFLECVQDMDHENMFWYRQDPGLGLRLIYFSYDVKMKEKGDIPEGYSVSREKKERFSLILESASTNQTSMYLCASSPSANTEAFFGQGTRLTVV.

The chain joins TRBV4-3 to TRBJ2-5, with 7 nucleotides matching TRBD2. Trimming at V came to 1 base and at J to 5 bases, leaving 10 bases not matched to a gene. CDR1 is LGHNA and CDR2 is YSLEER in the germline V gene. This CDR3 region has 16 residues. The CDR3 sequence is CASSQGSAGSGETQYF. The CDR3 nucleotides are TGCGCCAGCAGCCAAGGTTCAGCGGGATCGGGGGAGACCCAGTACTTC.

This clonotype has more than one count but fewer than ten. The genes are TRBV5-1 and TRBJ2-7; 7 nucleotides align to TRBD2. The CDR3 has 14 amino acids. The V and J ends lost 4 bases and 2 bases, in that order; junction bases with no gene match: 6. Germline CDR1 reads SGHRS; CDR2 reads YFSETQ. CDR3 in amino acids: CASSLGTTTYEQYF. The CDR3 DNA sequence: TGCGCCAGCAGCCTCGGGACTACCACCTACGAGCAGTACTTC.

This clonotype occurred once. This chain joins TRBV19 and TRBJ2-7; 7 bases agree with TRBD2. Germline V gene data show CDR1 as LNHDA and CDR2 as SQIVND (reference sequence). Germline trimming cut 8 bases from V and 3 bases from J; bases unmatched to any gene: 7. This CDR3 is built from 13 residues. The CDR3 spells CASGRAKGYEQYF. The CDR3 DNA reads as TGTGCCAGTGGGAGGGCCAAAGGCTACGAGCAGTACTTC.

There are a few counts of this clonotype. This chain uses TRBV7-8 with TRBJ2-1; D is possibly TRBD1 or TRBD2 (5 bases each). V was clipped by 4 bases and J by 4 bases, with 14 bases between them. The CDR3 contains 15 residues. The germline CDR1 and CDR2 sequences are SGHVS and FQNEAQ. Written as DNA, the CDR3 is TGTGCCAGCAGCTCCGGGGACCCCATTTACAATGAGCAGTTCTTC. Amino acids: CASSSGDPIYNEQFF.

A few counts support this clonotype. This sequence joins TRBV14 and TRBJ2-3; D remains unclear. CDR3 length: 12 amino acids. Germline CDR1 SGHDN, CDR2 FVKESK. The ends were cut back, 6 bases at V and 7 bases at J, with 11 bases in the middle. This chain's CDR3 is CASSAVQNTQYF. The CDR3 coding sequence is TGTGCCAGCAGTGCCGTCCAGAATACGCAGTATTTT.